This TCR beta chain was captured in a study of metastatic and nonmetastatic thyroid tumors. V shed 7 bases and J shed 7 bases, with 19 bases lying between them. There are 14 residues in the CDR3. CDR1 is GTSNPN and CDR2 is SVGIG in the germline V gene (reference sequence). TCRdb re-analyzed the PCR reads using MiXCR. The repertoire holds over 25,000 clones, 11% seen once, with more than 15% in the top ten. Among the patients, none had received any treatment before thyroid surgery. There are many counts of this clone. The TCR comes from a female donor with papillary thyroid cancer or a benign thyroid nodule (not recorded which). Some clones in this sample may be carry-over from other donors' samples. The sequencing sample was made of blood. The chain links TRBV30 to TRBJ1-4; TRBD1 is a possible D gene (6 bases). As DNA, the CDR3 is TGTGCCTTGCTTGACCCAGGGGATGCTGAAAAACTGTTTTTT. It is translated as CALLDPGDAEKLFF.